One and the same sample provided the 18 T cell receptor beta chains below, sequenced in a study of blood T cell repertoires in COVID-19. Sequencing was performed with immunoSEQ multiplex PCR; in TCRdb, only in-frame clones are kept and a portion is missing. The sample contains some 80,000 clones, around 80% of which appear only once. The material sequenced was peripheral blood. The origin of the receptors is a woman aged 50 to 60 with acute or convalescent COVID-19.

The chain combines TRBV7-8 with TRBJ2-7; D may be TRBD1 (6 bases). The CDR3 consists of 14 residues. The V and J ends lost 1 base and 7 bases respectively, with 14 bases between them. From germline, CDR1 is SGHVS and CDR2 FQNEAQ. In DNA, the CDR3 is TGTGCCAGCAGCTTAGACAGGGATCTGGGGGAGCAGTACTTC. This gives the protein CASSLDRDLGEQYF.

The V gene is TRBV18, the J gene TRBJ2-4; 7 bases match TRBD2. This CDR3 spans 22 amino acids. V lost 1 base and J lost 2; bases outside the gene matches: 23. Germline CDR1 KGHSH, CDR2 LQKENI. The CDR3 region is CASSPLRSGSGTKILTKNIQYF. The CDR3 DNA is TGTGCCAGCTCACCACTCCGTTCAGGGAGCGGGACCAAAATCCTAACCAAAAACATTCAGTACTTC.

V usage is TRBV28 and J usage is TRBJ2-5, with TRBD2 matching over 15 bases. V gave up 9 bases and J gave up 4 bases; unmatched junction bases: 15. In germline, CDR1 is MDHEN, CDR2 SYDVKM. The CDR3 consists of 18 residues. The CDR3 DNA is TGTGCCAGTATAGGACAGGGACTAGCGGGAGGTATCGGAGAGACCCAGTACTTC. Its protein is CASIGQGLAGGIGETQYF.

This rearrangement joins TRBV18 to TRBJ1-2; maybe TRBD1 (6 bases). The germline gives CDR1 KGHSH, CDR2 LQKENI. The CDR3 runs 16 residues. The germline V and J ends were trimmed by 0 bases and 7 bases, with 18 bases remaining between them. The CDR3 DNA follows: TGTGCCAGCTCACCACCGTTGAACAGGGTCGAGTCTGGCTACACCTTC. It is translated as CASSPPLNRVESGYTF.

V is TRBV5-8 and J is TRBJ1-1; tentatively, D is TRBD1 (6 bases). Germline V gene lookup returns CDR1 SGHTS and CDR2 YDEGEE. V was shortened by 5 bases and J by 5 bases, with 13 bases between the two germline ends. The CDR3 covers 13 residues. The CDR3, as DNA: TGTGCCAGCAGTTTCCAGGGGCGGACTGAAGCTTTCTTT. It is translated as CASSFQGRTEAFF.

V gene TRBV7-9 combines with J gene TRBJ1-4, with D unresolved. Trimming shortened V by 5 bases and J by 4 bases, and 14 bases separated the two germline ends. Germline CDR1 SEHNR, CDR2 FQNEAQ (reference sequence). The CDR3 totals 15 residues. CDR3: CASSQALVDNEKLFF. CDR3 DNA: TGTGCCAGCAGCCAAGCGTTGGTGGATAATGAAAAACTGTTTTTT.

CDR3 sequence: CASSPLDRFLTSNEKLFF. CDR3 coding DNA: TGTGCCAGCAGTCCCTTGGACAGGTTTCTCACCTCTAATGAAAAACTGTTTTTT. V gene TRBV27 combines with J gene TRBJ1-4, with 7 bases matching TRBD1. The germline V gene has CDR1 MNHEY and CDR2 SMNVEV (reference sequence). The CDR3 extends over 18 amino acids. V gave up 5 bases and J gave up 3 bases; unmatched junction bases: 15.

This clone was found a few times. V and J are TRBV2 and TRBJ1-1; maybe TRBD1 (6 bases). Germline-derived CDR1 and CDR2 are SNHLY and FYNNEI. V was trimmed by 7 bases and J by 7 bases, leaving 16 bases between them. The CDR3 runs to 13 residues. DNA for the CDR3: TGTGCCAGCATTTGGGGGCGTCAGGGTGAAGCTTTCTTT. Amino acids: CASIWGRQGEAFF.

This chain connects TRBV9 to TRBJ2-2, with unresolved D. CDR3 length: 15 residues. The germline V and J ends were trimmed by 2 bases and 0 bases, with 8 bases remaining between them. Germline loops: CDR1 SGDLS, CDR2 YYNGEE. The CDR3 loop reads CASSVGGSNTGELFF. The CDR3 DNA reads as TGTGCCAGCAGCGTCGGCGGCTCGAACACCGGGGAGCTGTTTTTT.

Of note for this clone: Distinct nucleotide sequences in the sample also encode this CDR3. This sequence joins TRBV18 and TRBJ1-1; 9 nucleotides agree with TRBD1. Germline V gene sequence: CDR1 KGHSH, CDR2 LQKENI. The CDR3 has 13 residues. V lost 6 bases, J lost 4 bases, and 3 bases stayed unmatched. The DNA for the CDR3 is TGTGCCAGCTCTCCGGGACAGGGCACTGAAGCTTTCTTT. It codes for CASSPGQGTEAFF.

The chain combines TRBV2 with TRBJ2-7, with D perhaps TRBD2 (7 bases). CDR3 length: 12 amino acids. Germline CDR1 reads SNHLY; CDR2 reads FYNNEI. Trimming took 8 bases from V and 6 from J, leaving 14 bases between them. CDR3 protein: CASEGGLREQYF. The CDR3 nucleotides are TGTGCCAGCGAGGGGGGGTTACGCGAGCAGTACTTC. Supplemented by reference TRBV2 and TRBJ2-7, the full variable domain reads EPEVTQTPSHQVTQMGQEVILRCVPISNHLYFYWYRQILGQKVEFLVSFYNNEISEKSEIFDDQFSVERPDGSNFTLKIRSTKLEDSAMYFCASEGGLREQYFGPGTRLTVT.

V usage is TRBV6-2 or TRBV6-3 and J usage is TRBJ1-1, with 7 bases fitting TRBD1. This CDR3 is 16 amino acids long. CDR1 MNHEY and CDR2 SVGEGT come from the germline V gene. V lost 5 bases to trimming and J lost 8 bases; unmatched junction nucleotides: 17. The CDR3 spells CASSADRTGFLLEAFF. In nucleotides, the CDR3 is TGTGCCAGCAGTGCGGACAGGACGGGGTTTTTACTCGAAGCTTTCTTT.

This clone occurred once. The V call is TRBV27, the J call TRBJ2-3, with TRBD2 matching 10 bases. Trimming at V came to 5 bases and at J to 1 base, leaving 0 bases not matched to a gene. Germline CDR1 and CDR2: MNHEY and SMNVEV (reference sequence). This CDR3 is 14 amino acids long. CDR3 DNA sequence: TGTGCCAGCAGTCTAGCGGGGGGCACAGATACGCAGTATTTT. Protein product: CASSLAGGTDTQYF.

The rearrangement links TRBV2 to TRBJ1-1; D possibly corresponds to TRBD1 (5 bases). V was clipped by 10 bases and J by 1 base, with 13 bases between them. Germline-derived CDR1 and CDR2 are SNHLY and FYNNEI. The CDR3 covers 13 residues. The CDR3 loop reads CANGQGGNTEAFF. The CDR3 coding sequence is TGTGCCAACGGACAAGGTGGGAACACTGAAGCTTTCTTT. Full variable domain (rest looked up from reference TRBV2 and TRBJ1-1): EPEVTQTPSHQVTQMGQEVILRCVPISNHLYFYWYRQILGQKVEFLVSFYNNEISEKSEIFDDQFSVERPDGSNFTLKIRSTKLEDSAMYFCANGQGGNTEAFFGQGTRLTVV.

This clone was seen just once. The genes are TRBV29-1 and TRBJ1-1, with D tentatively TRBD1 (6 bases). From germline, CDR1 is SQVTM and CDR2 ANQGSEA. The V and J ends lost 7 bases and 6 bases respectively, with 21 bases between them. The CDR3 totals 14 residues. CDR3: CSALNRGALAEAFF. The CDR3 DNA reads as TGCAGCGCGCTAAACCGGGGGGCGCTCGCTGAAGCTTTCTTT.

This chain uses TRBV7-8 with TRBJ1-3; 7 bases line up with TRBD1. Per the germline V gene, CDR1 is SGHVS and CDR2 is FQNEAQ. The J segment lost 6 bases and the V segment lost 0 bases, leaving 2 bases of the junction unmatched. This CDR3 has 14 amino acids. The CDR3 coding sequence is TGTGCCAGCAGCTTAGCCGACAGGGAAAACACCATATATTTT. This encodes CASSLADRENTIYF.

The genes are TRBV7-8 and TRBJ1-5, with D possibly TRBD1 on 5 matching bases. V dropped 0 bases and J dropped 6 bases, with 9 bases sitting between them. This CDR3 comprises 14 residues. Germline CDR1 is SGHVS and CDR2 is FQNEAQ. CDR3 region: CASSLALGGQPQHF. DNA of the CDR3: TGTGCCAGCAGCTTAGCGCTCGGGGGTCAGCCCCAGCATTTT.

V and J are TRBV27 and TRBJ2-7; a weak D match, TRBD2 (5 bases). V was shortened by 5 bases and J by 3 bases, with 17 bases between the two germline ends. Germline V gives CDR1 MNHEY, CDR2 SMNVEV (reference sequence). The CDR3 has 15 amino acids. CDR3 DNA sequence: TGTGCCAGCAGTCCCGAGCCATCCGGGGACTACGAGCAGTACTTC. Encoded protein: CASSPEPSGDYEQYF.